Following are 17 T cell receptor beta chains from one sample sequenced in a study of blood T cell repertoires in COVID-19. Sequencing was performed with immunoSEQ multiplex PCR; in TCRdb, only in-frame clones are kept and a portion is missing. In the table there are some 490,000 clones, approximately 91% of which are singletons. The sequencing input was PBMCs or T cells enriched from blood (not recorded which). These receptor sequences come from a woman between 55 and 75 years old who had recovered from COVID-19.

V usage is TRBV3-1 (or the pseudogene TRBV3-2) and J usage is TRBJ1-6; D call uncertain. Germline assignment: CDR1 LGHDT and CDR2 YNNKEL (reference sequence). CDR3 size: 14 residues. The V and J ends lost 6 bases and 7 bases respectively, with 13 bases between them. This chain's CDR3 is CASSTLEPNSPLHF. DNA for the CDR3: TGTGCCAGCAGTACTTTGGAGCCAAATTCACCCCTCCACTTT.

The rearrangement uses TRBV3-1 (or the pseudogene TRBV3-2) and TRBJ2-1; 9 positions match TRBD2. The CDR3 sequence is 16 residues long. Germline V gene lookup returns CDR1 LGHDT and CDR2 YNNKEL (reference sequence). Germline trimming cut 3 bases from V and 10 bases from J; bases unmatched to any gene: 13. CDR3 sequence: CASSHGVASGAAEQFF. Here the CDR3 DNA reads TGTGCCAGCAGCCACGGGGTGGCTAGCGGGGCGGCAGAGCAGTTCTTC.

The chain joins TRBV7-9 to TRBJ2-7; the D gene is possibly TRBD2 (5 bases). CDR1 is SEHNR and CDR2 is FQNEAQ in the germline V gene (reference sequence). Trimming shortened V by 1 base and J by 6 bases, and 13 bases separated the two germline ends. The CDR3 runs 14 residues. In DNA form, the CDR3 reads TGTGCCAGCAGCTTAGTAGGAGGCCATCTCGAGCAGTACTTC. Its translation is CASSLVGGHLEQYF.

This clone was counted a single time. The chain has TRBV25-1 and TRBJ1-3; D remains unclear. The CDR3 length is 17 residues. In germline, CDR1 is MGHDK, CDR2 SYGVNS. Trimming cost V 7 bases and J 1 base, with 20 bases left between them. This chain's CDR3 is CASTSRREPNSGNTIYF. The CDR3 DNA follows: TGTGCCAGCACCTCCAGACGGGAACCGAATTCTGGAAACACCATATATTTT.

The chain uses TRBV24-1 and TRBJ1-1; D might be TRBD1 (6 bases). Trimming shortened V by 4 bases and J by 6 bases, and 14 bases separated the two germline ends. The germline CDR1 and CDR2 sequences are KGHDR and SFDVKD. The CDR3 is 14 residues long. The CDR3 nucleotides are TGTGCCACCAGTGAGAACAGGGTAGGATCTGAAGCTTTCTTT. Residues: CATSENRVGSEAFF.

This chain joins TRBV24-1 and TRBJ2-1; 9 nucleotides match TRBD2. CDR3 size: 15 residues. J gave up 12 bases and V 4 bases, and 12 bases lay outside the gene matches. Germline V CDR1 and CDR2: KGHDR, SFDVKD. CDR3 loop: CATSDASAGGLGQFF. The CDR3 region has the DNA TGTGCCACCAGTGACGCCTCCGCGGGGGGGCTAGGGCAGTTCTTC.

The rearrangement uses TRBV30 and TRBJ1-5; no clear D. The germline V gene has CDR1 GTSNPN and CDR2 SVGIG (reference sequence). The V and J ends lost 0 bases and 3 bases respectively, with 6 bases between them. The CDR3 length is 13 residues. The CDR3 loop is CAWSVRNNQPQHF. The CDR3 DNA is TGTGCCTGGAGTGTTCGTAACAATCAGCCCCAGCATTTT.

J is TRBJ2-7 and V is TRBV7-6; 9 nucleotides line up with TRBD2. The V gene end was trimmed by 3 bases and the J gene end by 7 bases; junction bases not matched to a gene: 16. The germline CDR1 and CDR2 sequences are SGHVS and FNYEAQ. CDR3 size: 17 residues. CDR3 sequence reads: CASSFGSQAGGLGEQYF. The DNA for the CDR3 is TGTGCCAGCAGCTTTGGGAGTCAAGCGGGGGGACTGGGTGAGCAGTACTTC.

V gene TRBV5-1 combines with J gene TRBJ2-2; 8 bases map to TRBD2. This CDR3 comprises 15 residues. J gave up 0 bases and V 2 bases, and 0 bases lay outside the gene matches. The germline CDR1 and CDR2 sequences are SGHRS and YFSETQ. CDR3 loop: CASSFSGANTGELFF. CDR3 sequence (DNA): TGCGCCAGCAGCTTTAGCGGGGCGAACACCGGGGAGCTGTTTTTT.

The chain is built from TRBV7-2 and TRBJ1-2; TRBD1 matches at 7 bases. Losses at the gene ends were 5 bases for V and 4 bases for J; bases not matched to a gene: 7. The CDR3 has 14 residues. CDR1 and CDR2 from the germline V gene are SGHTA and FQGNSA. The DNA of the CDR3 is TGTGCCAGCAGCACCAAGGCAGGGGGCTATGGCTACACCTTC. It specifies CASSTKAGGYGYTF.

The rearrangement uses TRBV27 and TRBJ2-1, with 9 bases fitting TRBD2. CDR1 MNHEY and CDR2 SMNVEV come from the germline V gene (reference sequence). This CDR3 has 22 amino acids. V lost 2 bases to trimming and J lost 0 bases; unmatched junction nucleotides: 20. The CDR3 sequence: CASSLMLGGRVLRATSYNEQFF. The CDR3 nucleotides read TGTGCCAGCAGTTTAATGCTAGGCGGGAGGGTGTTGCGGGCAACCTCCTACAATGAGCAGTTCTTC.

This sequence joins TRBV5-4 and TRBJ2-7, with TRBD2 identical over 8 bases. Germline V gene sequence: CDR1 SGHNT, CDR2 YYREEE (reference sequence). With V trimmed by 4 bases and J by 6 bases, 18 bases remained unmatched. The CDR3 is 17 amino acids. CDR3 amino acids: CASSPAGSGDGFVEQYF. In DNA, the CDR3 is TGTGCCAGCAGCCCGGCGGGTAGCGGGGATGGGTTTGTCGAGCAGTACTTC.

This clone was seen only a few times. This chain joins TRBV28 and TRBJ1-2; 7 positions match TRBD1. The germline gives CDR1 MDHEN, CDR2 SYDVKM. With V trimmed by 4 bases and J by 2 bases, 7 bases remained unmatched. The CDR3 is made up of 15 amino acids. CDR3 protein: CASSSTPGQNYGYTF. Written as DNA, the CDR3 is TGTGCCAGCAGTTCCACCCCGGGACAGAACTATGGCTACACCTTC.

This chain uses TRBV6-5 with TRBJ1-4, with 11 bases aligning to TRBD1. The CDR3 extends over 15 amino acids. V shed 5 bases, J shed 7 bases, and the junction held 6 bases outside the gene matches. The germline gives CDR1 MNHEY, CDR2 SVGAGI. The CDR3 loop is CASSTWDRGAEKLFF. DNA for the CDR3: TGTGCCAGCAGTACCTGGGACAGGGGGGCTGAAAAACTGTTTTTT.

This chain links TRBV29-1 with TRBJ1-5, with TRBD1 matching over 9 bases. This CDR3 comprises 15 residues. Trimming removed 8 bases from V and 2 bases from J; junction bases left unmatched: 10. Germline CDR1 SQVTM, CDR2 ANQGSEA. CDR3 in DNA: TGCAGCATCTTCCGGGACAGGGAGGGCAATCAGCCCCAGCATTTT. Translating gives CSIFRDREGNQPQHF. The variable domain in full, completed from reference TRBV29-1 and TRBJ1-5, reads SAVISQKPSRDICQRGTSLTIQCQVDSQVTMMFWYRQQPGQSLTLIATANQGSEATYESGFVIDKFPISRPNLTFSTLTVSNMSPEDSSIYLCSIFRDREGNQPQHFGDGTRLSIL.

This chain links TRBV30 with TRBJ1-5; 7 bases match TRBD1. Germline CDR1 is GTSNPN and CDR2 is SVGIG (reference sequence). V shed 2 bases and J 3 bases; nucleotides not matched to a gene: 4. The CDR3 is 14 residues long. CDR3 in amino acids: CAWSQTGYNQPQHF. Here the CDR3 DNA reads TGTGCCTGGAGTCAGACAGGGTACAATCAGCCCCAGCATTTT.

The chain carries TRBV2 and TRBJ1-1, with no clear D. This CDR3 has 15 residues. The germline V gene encodes CDR1 SNHLY and CDR2 FYNNEI. The V end lost 3 bases, the J end lost 5 bases, and 16 bases lay between the germline ends. CDR3 residues: CASSESGSLWTEAFF. The CDR3 nucleotides read TGTGCCAGCAGTGAGAGCGGTTCCTTGTGGACTGAAGCTTTCTTT.